A selection of T cell receptor beta chains follows, all from one sample in a study of blood T cell repertoires in COVID-19. Repertoires were generated with immunoSEQ multiplex PCR, while TCRdb's copy carries only in-frame clones and drops some. Seen here are about 170,000 clones, approximately 80% observed once, and the top ten hold approximately 7.6%. Specimen: peripheral blood. The receptors come from an elderly woman with COVID-19, enrolled during active disease. Both conserved end residues are part of each CDR3. D genes are given only for firm matches. Size is stated for part of the rows, as once, few or many counts, or as a class when the clone is expanded.

j_gene	abundance	v_gene	d_gene	CDR3aa	CDR3nt
TRBJ1-5	NA	TRBV29-1	TRBD1	CSVVTGTGGNQPQHF	TGCAGCGTTGTTACCGGGACAGGGGGCAATCAGCCCCAGCATTTT
TRBJ2-1	NA	TRBV27	TRBD2	CASSPLGDPGLATHEQFF	TGTGCCAGCAGCCCCCTGGGGGACCCGGGACTAGCGACCCATGAGCAGTTCTTC
TRBJ1-3	NA	TRBV27	TRBD1	CASSSAPDRGRHTIYF	TGTGCCAGCAGTTCTGCTCCGGACAGGGGAAGGCACACCATATATTTT
TRBJ1-5	NA	TRBV5-1	TRBD1	CASSVDPGQAQPQHF	TGCGCCAGCAGCGTCGATCCGGGACAGGCACAGCCCCAGCATTTT
TRBJ2-7	NA	TRBV10-3	TRBD1	CAISEQGSYEQYF	TGTGCCATCAGTGAACAGGGGTCCTACGAGCAGTACTTC
TRBJ2-3	NA	TRBV7-3	NA	CASSLGGAGDTQYF	TGTGCCAGCAGCTTGGGTGGGGCAGGAGATACGCAGTATTTT
TRBJ2-7	NA	TRBV15	NA	CATSRPGYEQYF	TGTGCCACCAGCAGGCCGGGCTACGAGCAGTACTTC
TRBJ2-3	once	TRBV29-1	TRBD2	CSVTGPWGGRDTQYF	TGCAGCGTTACCGGCCCGTGGGGGGGGAGAGATACGCAGTATTTT
TRBJ2-3	NA	TRBV19	NA	CASSIGWGLTDTQYF	TGTGCCAGTAGTATAGGCTGGGGACTGACAGATACGCAGTATTTT
TRBJ2-3	once	TRBV5-1	TRBD2	CASTPRLAGGRGDTQYF	TGCGCCAGCACCCCGCGACTAGCGGGGGGCCGGGGAGATACGCAGTATTTT
TRBJ2-7	NA	TRBV2	TRBD2	CASNSGRAPYEQYF	TGTGCCAGCAACAGCGGGAGGGCCCCCTACGAGCAGTACTTC